Listed below are T cell receptor beta chains from one sample, sequenced in a study of blood T cell repertoires in COVID-19. Here immunoSEQ multiplex PCR was the method, and the copy in TCRdb shows in-frame clones only, minus some. The sample records approximately 210,000 clones, about four fifths being singletons. Sequencing was done on a sample of peripheral blood. These receptors were collected from a woman between 50 and 59 years old with active or convalescent COVID-19. The CDR3 runs from the conserved cysteine through the conserved F or W. D genes are given only for firm matches. Some rows have no size entry. The others give once, few or many, or a class for an expanded clone.

D,size,V,J,DNA,CDR3
NA,NA,TRBV2,TRBJ1-1,TGTGCCAGCAGCGACAGGAGAGAAGCTTTCTTT,CASSDRREAFF
TRBD2,NA,TRBV9,TRBJ2-1,TGTGCCAGCAGCCTCAGCCTCAGACCGCTGACTAGCGGGCACATTTACAATGAGCAGTTCTTC,CASSLSLRPLTSGHIYNEQFF
TRBD1,NA,TRBV12-5,TRBJ2-1,TGTGCTTCTGGGACAGACTATTACAATGAGCAGTTCTTC,CASGTDYYNEQFF
NA,NA,TRBV19,TRBJ1-1,TGTGCCAGTAGTATAGTTTTCAGTAACACTGAAGCTTTCTTT,CASSIVFSNTEAFF
NA,NA,TRBV12-3/TRBV12-4,TRBJ1-1,TGTGCCAGCAGTTTACGGGGGACTGAAGCTTTCTTT,CASSLRGTEAFF
NA,NA,TRBV19,TRBJ1-1,TGTGCCAGTACAACACTGAACACTGAAGCTTTCTTT,CASTTLNTEAFF
TRBD2,NA,TRBV5-6,TRBJ2-5,TGTGCCAGCAGCCGGGGGGGCGCGGAGACCCAGTACTTC,CASSRGGAETQYF
NA,once,TRBV6-1,TRBJ2-7,TGTGCCAGCAGTGATCGAGCGAGGAGCTCCTACGAGCAGTACTTC,CASSDRARSSYEQYF
NA,NA,TRBV25-1,TRBJ1-1,TGTGCCAGCAGTGCCATTCGGGGTAGGGACATGAACACTGAAGCTTTCTTT,CASSAIRGRDMNTEAFF
NA,NA,TRBV27,TRBJ1-1,TGTGCCAGCAGTTTAGTATTACGGGGTTCTGAAGCTTTCTTT,CASSLVLRGSEAFF
TRBD1,NA,TRBV5-6,TRBJ1-2,TGTGCCAGCAGCGGGACAGGTCCCTATGGCTACACCTTC,CASSGTGPYGYTF
TRBD2,NA,TRBV3-1/TRBV3-2,TRBJ2-7,TGTGCCAGCAGCCAGGCTACTAGCGGCTACGAGCAGTACTTC,CASSQATSGYEQYF
NA,NA,TRBV30,TRBJ2-7,TGTGCCTGGAATATCGGGCAGGGGTGGTACGAGCAGTACTTC,CAWNIGQGWYEQYF
NA,NA,TRBV5-8,TRBJ1-1,TGTGCCAGCAGCTTGGTTGGGGGGGTCCTCATGAACACTGAAGCTTTCTTT,CASSLVGGVLMNTEAFF
TRBD1,NA,TRBV18,TRBJ1-1,TGTGCCAGCTCACCGTATACAGGGGAAATGAACACTGAAGCTTTCTTT,CASSPYTGEMNTEAFF
TRBD1,few,TRBV28,TRBJ1-4,TGTGCCAGCAGTCCGGGGACAGGCGGGAATGAAAAACTGTTTTTT,CASSPGTGGNEKLFF
TRBD1,NA,TRBV15,TRBJ1-5,TGTGCCACCAGGGACAGGGGCCGCGGGTCTGTTCAGCCCCAGCATTTT,CATRDRGRGSVQPQHF
TRBD2,NA,TRBV5-1,TRBJ2-3,TGCGCCAGCAGCACCGGACTAGCGTCGGATACGCAGTATTTT,CASSTGLASDTQYF
NA,NA,TRBV6-5,TRBJ2-7,TGTGCCAGCACCCAGGGGGGTTCCTACGAGCAGTACTTC,CASTQGGSYEQYF
NA,NA,TRBV15,TRBJ1-5,TGTGCCACCAGCAGCTCAGGGTTCAATCAGCCCCAGCATTTT,CATSSSGFNQPQHF
TRBD1,NA,TRBV4-1,TRBJ1-3,TGCGCCAGCAGCTCACCGGGACAGGGAAACACCATATATTTT,CASSSPGQGNTIYF
NA,NA,TRBV6-8,TRBJ1-4,TGTGCCAGCAGTCGGACGGGGGTGGCGGGAAAACTGTTTTTT,CASSRTGVAGKLFF
NA,NA,TRBV11-2,TRBJ1-1,TGTGCCAGCAGCCCTCCCGGAGGGAACACTGAAGCTTTCTTT,CASSPPGGNTEAFF
NA,NA,TRBV7-9,TRBJ2-6,TGTGCCAGCAGCTACGGGTACCCCGGAGCCAACGTCCTGACTTTC,CASSYGYPGANVLTF
NA,NA,TRBV18,TRBJ1-2,TGTGCCAGCTCACCACCTCTGGGGGGGCGAAAAGGCTACACCTTC,CASSPPLGGRKGYTF
NA,NA,TRBV9,TRBJ2-1,TGTGCCAGCAGCGTAGGCCCGGTCTCCTACAATGAGCAGTTCTTC,CASSVGPVSYNEQFF
NA,NA,TRBV5-5,TRBJ2-7,TGTGCCAGCAGCTTGGCGGGGGTAGCGGCCTTCTCCTACGAGCAGTACTTC,CASSLAGVAAFSYEQYF
NA,NA,TRBV10-1,TRBJ1-1,TGCGCCAGCAGTGGGGACTGGACTGAAGCTTTCTTT,CASSGDWTEAFF
NA,NA,TRBV2,TRBJ2-2,TGTGCCAGCAGTGGAGGGAAATCCACCGGGGAGCTGTTTTTT,CASSGGKSTGELFF